This TCR beta chain was obtained from a study of cytotoxic CD8 clonotypes in ibrutinib-treated CLL. Trimming removed 0 bases at V and 4 bases at J, with 3 bases between. Germline lookup yields CDR1 LNHNV and CDR2 YYDKDF (reference sequence). The CDR3 contains 12 residues. Study-level points and caveats: An increase in clonality occurred at ibrutinib response, followed by a return toward baseline at progression. Public clonotypes showed up rarely, and on treatment they shrank or held steady. Measured clonality at baseline was greater than in age-matched healthy donors and tracked with circulating CD8+ T-cell counts.

Sequencing sought depths of 1 in 200,000 to 1 in 1 million T cells. Generated by immunoSEQ multiplex PCR, the TCRdb table keeps only in-frame clones and is missing some. The sample includes some 100,000 clones, 55% to 75% of them seen just once. On this clone: Its matching antigen is unknown.

This receptor was taken from a human donor with chronic lymphocytic leukemia. Sequencing used PBMCs, obtained after 24 months of ibrutinib treatment. The V call is TRBV15, the J call TRBJ1-1; D is undetermined. The CDR3 loop reads CATSRDSTEAFF. DNA of the CDR3: TGTGCCACCAGCAGAGATAGCACTGAAGCTTTCTTT.